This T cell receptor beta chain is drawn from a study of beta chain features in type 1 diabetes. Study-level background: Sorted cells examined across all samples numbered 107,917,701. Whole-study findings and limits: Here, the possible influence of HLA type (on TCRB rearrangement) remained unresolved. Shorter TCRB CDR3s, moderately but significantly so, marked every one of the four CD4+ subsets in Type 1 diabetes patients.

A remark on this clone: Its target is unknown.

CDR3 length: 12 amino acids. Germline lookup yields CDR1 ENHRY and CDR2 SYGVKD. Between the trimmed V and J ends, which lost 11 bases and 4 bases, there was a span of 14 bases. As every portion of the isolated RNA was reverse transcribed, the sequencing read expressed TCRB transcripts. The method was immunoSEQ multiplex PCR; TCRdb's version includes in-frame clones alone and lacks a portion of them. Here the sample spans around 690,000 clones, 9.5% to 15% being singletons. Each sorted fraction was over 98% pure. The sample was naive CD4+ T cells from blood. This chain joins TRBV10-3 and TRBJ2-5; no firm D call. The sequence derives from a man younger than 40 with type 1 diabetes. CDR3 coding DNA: TGTGCCTCGGCAAGCTCGAGAGAGACCCAGTACTTC. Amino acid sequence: CASASSRETQYF.